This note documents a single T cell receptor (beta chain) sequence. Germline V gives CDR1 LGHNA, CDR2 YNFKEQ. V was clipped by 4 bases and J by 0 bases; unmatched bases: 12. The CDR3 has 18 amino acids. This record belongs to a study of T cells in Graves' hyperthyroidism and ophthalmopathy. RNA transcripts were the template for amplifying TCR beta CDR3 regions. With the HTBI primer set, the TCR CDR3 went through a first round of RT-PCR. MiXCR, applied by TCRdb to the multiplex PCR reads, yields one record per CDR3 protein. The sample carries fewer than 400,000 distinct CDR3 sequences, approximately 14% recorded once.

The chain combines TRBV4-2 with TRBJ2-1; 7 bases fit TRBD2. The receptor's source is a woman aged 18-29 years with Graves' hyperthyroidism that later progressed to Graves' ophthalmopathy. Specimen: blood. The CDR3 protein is CASSRLGGIAGSYNEQFF. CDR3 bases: TGTGCCAGCAGCCGGCTTGGGGGAATAGCGGGCTCCTACAATGAGCAGTTCTTC.